A single sample is the source of the 3 T cell receptor beta chains below, sequenced in a study of blood T cell repertoires in COVID-19. Sequencing was performed with immunoSEQ multiplex PCR; in TCRdb, only in-frame clones are kept and a portion is missing. The profile shows some 280,000 clones, approximately 80% of them singletons. Sequenced input: peripheral blood. The receptors were gathered from a woman aged 45 to 65 with active or convalescent COVID-19.

The V and J genes are TRBV6-1 and TRBJ1-6; D unclear. Trimming removed 2 bases at V and 8 bases at J, with 22 bases between. This CDR3 has 18 amino acids. Per the germline V gene, CDR1 is MNHNS and CDR2 is SASEGT. CDR3 residues: CASSEKREARDPYSPLHF. The CDR3 DNA is TGTGCCAGCAGTGAAAAGCGGGAGGCGCGCGACCCCTATTCACCCCTCCACTTT.

The chain is built from TRBV5-1 and TRBJ2-1; 11 positions match TRBD2. The CDR3 totals 17 residues. After removal of 0 bases from V and 2 bases from J, the junction contained 4 bases not matched to a gene. Germline lookup yields CDR1 SGHRS and CDR2 YFSETQ. The CDR3 DNA sequence: TGCGCCAGCAGCTTGGGGCTAGCGGGAGGAGCCTACAATGAGCAGTTCTTC. It encodes CASSLGLAGGAYNEQFF.

The J gene is TRBJ2-7, the V gene TRBV5-1, with TRBD2 matching over 9 bases. With V trimmed by 0 bases and J by 3 bases, 7 bases remained unmatched. Germline loops: CDR1 SGHRS, CDR2 YFSETQ. This CDR3 contains 16 residues. The CDR3 DNA reads TGCGCCAGCAGCTTGGCCTCTAGCGGGGATTTCTACGAGCAGTACTTC. Translating gives CASSLASSGDFYEQYF.